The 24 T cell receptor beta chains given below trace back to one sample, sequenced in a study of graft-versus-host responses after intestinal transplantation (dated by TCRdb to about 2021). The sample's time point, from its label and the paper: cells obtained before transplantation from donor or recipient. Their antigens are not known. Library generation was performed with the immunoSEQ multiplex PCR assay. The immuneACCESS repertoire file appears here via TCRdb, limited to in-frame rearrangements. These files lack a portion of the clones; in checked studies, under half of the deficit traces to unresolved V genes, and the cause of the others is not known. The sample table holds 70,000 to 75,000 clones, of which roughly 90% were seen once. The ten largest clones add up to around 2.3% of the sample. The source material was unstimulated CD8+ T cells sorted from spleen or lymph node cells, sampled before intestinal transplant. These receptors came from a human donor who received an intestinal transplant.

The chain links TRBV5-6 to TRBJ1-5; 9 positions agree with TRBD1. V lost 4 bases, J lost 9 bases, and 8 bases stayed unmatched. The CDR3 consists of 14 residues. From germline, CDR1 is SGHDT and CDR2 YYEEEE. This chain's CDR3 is CASSQGTGSPPQHF. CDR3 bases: TGTGCCAGCAGCCAAGGGACAGGGAGTCCGCCCCAGCATTTT.

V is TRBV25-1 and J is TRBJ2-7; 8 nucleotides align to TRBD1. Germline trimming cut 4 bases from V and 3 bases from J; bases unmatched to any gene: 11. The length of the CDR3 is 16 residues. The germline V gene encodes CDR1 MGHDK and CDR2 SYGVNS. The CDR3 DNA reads TGTGCCAGCAGTGGATCCGGGACAGGCCCTTTCTACGAGCAGTACTTC. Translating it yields CASSGSGTGPFYEQYF.

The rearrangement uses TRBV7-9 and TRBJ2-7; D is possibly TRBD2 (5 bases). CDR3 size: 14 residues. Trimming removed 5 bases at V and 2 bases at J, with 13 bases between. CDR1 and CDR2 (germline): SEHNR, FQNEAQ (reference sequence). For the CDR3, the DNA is TGTGCCAGCAGCCCGCTTAGGAGGCCCTACGAGCAGTACTTC. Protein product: CASSPLRRPYEQYF. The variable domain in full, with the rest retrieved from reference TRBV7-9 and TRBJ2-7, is DTGVSQNPRHKITKRGQNVTFRCDPISEHNRLYWYRQTLGQGPEFLTYFQNEAQLEKSRLLSDRFSAERPKGSFSTLEIQRTEQGDSAMYLCASSPLRRPYEQYFGPGTRLTVT.

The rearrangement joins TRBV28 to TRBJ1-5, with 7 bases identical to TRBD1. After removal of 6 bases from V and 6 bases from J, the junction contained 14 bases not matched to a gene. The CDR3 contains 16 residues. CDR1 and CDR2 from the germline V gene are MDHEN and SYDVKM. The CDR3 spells CASSSLDRVSGQPQHF. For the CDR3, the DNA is TGTGCCAGCAGCTCCCTCGACAGGGTGTCGGGTCAGCCCCAGCATTTT.

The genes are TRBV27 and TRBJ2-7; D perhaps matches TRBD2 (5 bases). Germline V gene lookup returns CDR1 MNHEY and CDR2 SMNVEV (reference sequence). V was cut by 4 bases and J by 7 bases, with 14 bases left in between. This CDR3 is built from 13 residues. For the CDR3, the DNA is TGTGCCAGCAGTTACTCCCCCCGGGGAGAGCAGTACTTC. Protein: CASSYSPRGEQYF.

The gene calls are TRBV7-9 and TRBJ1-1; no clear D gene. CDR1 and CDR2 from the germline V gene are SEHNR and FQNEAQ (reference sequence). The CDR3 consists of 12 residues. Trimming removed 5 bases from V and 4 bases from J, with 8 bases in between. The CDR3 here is CASSPLSTEAFF. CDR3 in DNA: TGTGCCAGCAGCCCACTAAGCACTGAAGCTTTCTTT. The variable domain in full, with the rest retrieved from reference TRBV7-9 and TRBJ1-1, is DTGVSQNPRHKITKRGQNVTFRCDPISEHNRLYWYRQTLGQGPEFLTYFQNEAQLEKSRLLSDRFSAERPKGSFSTLEIQRTEQGDSAMYLCASSPLSTEAFFGQGTRLTVV.

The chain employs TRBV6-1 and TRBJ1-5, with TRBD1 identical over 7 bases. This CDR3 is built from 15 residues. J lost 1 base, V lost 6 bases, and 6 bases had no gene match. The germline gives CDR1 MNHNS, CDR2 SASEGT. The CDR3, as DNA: TGTGCCAGCAGCCCTCCAGGGGGGAGCAATCAGCCCCAGCATTTT. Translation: CASSPPGGSNQPQHF.

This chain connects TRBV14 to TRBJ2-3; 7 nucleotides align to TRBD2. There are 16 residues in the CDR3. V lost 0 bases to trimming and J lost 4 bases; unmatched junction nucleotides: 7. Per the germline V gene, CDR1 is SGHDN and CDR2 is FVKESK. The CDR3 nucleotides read TGTGCCAGCAGCCAAGAACTGTATCGGGGGGCAGATACGCAGTATTTT. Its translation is CASSQELYRGADTQYF.

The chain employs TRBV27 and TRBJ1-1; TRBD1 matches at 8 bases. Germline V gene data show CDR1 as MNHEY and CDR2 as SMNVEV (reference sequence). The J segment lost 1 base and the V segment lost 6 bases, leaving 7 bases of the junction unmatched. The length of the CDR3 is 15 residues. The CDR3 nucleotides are TGTGCCAGCAGCCTCACAGGGGGGGGGAACACTGAAGCTTTCTTT. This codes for CASSLTGGGNTEAFF.

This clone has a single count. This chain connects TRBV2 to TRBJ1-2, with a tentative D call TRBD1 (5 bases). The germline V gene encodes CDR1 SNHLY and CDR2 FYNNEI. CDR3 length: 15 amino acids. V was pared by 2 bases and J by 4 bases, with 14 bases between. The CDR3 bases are TGTGCCAGCAGTGAAACGTATGGGGGAGGCTATGGCTACACCTTC. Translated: CASSETYGGGYGYTF.

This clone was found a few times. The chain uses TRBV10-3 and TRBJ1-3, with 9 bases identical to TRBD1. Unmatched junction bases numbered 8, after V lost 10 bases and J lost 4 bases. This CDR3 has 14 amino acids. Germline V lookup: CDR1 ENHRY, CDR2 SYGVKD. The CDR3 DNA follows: TGTGCCACCCGTTCGACAGGGGGAGGAAACACCATATATTTT. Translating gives CATRSTGGGNTIYF.

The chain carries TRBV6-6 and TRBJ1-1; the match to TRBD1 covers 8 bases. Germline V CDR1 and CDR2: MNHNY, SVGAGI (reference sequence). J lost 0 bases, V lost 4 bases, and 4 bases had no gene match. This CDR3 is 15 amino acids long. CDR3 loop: CASSSRQGMNTEAFF. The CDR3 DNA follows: TGTGCCAGCAGTTCGAGACAGGGGATGAACACTGAAGCTTTCTTT.

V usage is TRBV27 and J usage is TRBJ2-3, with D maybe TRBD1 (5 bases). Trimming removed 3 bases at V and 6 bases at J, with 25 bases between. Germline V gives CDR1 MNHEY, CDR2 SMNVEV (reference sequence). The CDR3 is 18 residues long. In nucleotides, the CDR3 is TGTGCCAGCAGTTTTTCCCTAGGGGCGATCGAAGAAGGGGATACGCAGTATTTT. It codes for CASSFSLGAIEEGDTQYF.

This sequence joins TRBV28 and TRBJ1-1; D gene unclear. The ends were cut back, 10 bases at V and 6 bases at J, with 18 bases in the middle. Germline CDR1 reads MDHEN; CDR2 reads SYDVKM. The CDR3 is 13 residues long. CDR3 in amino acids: CAILVPGEPEAFF. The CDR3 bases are TGTGCCATCCTAGTTCCTGGGGAGCCTGAAGCTTTCTTT. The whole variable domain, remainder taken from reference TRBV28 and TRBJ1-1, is DVKVTQSSRYLVKRTGEKVFLECVQDMDHENMFWYRQDPGLGLRLIYFSYDVKMKEKGDIPEGYSVSREKKERFSLILESASTNQTSMYLCAILVPGEPEAFFGQGTRLTVV.

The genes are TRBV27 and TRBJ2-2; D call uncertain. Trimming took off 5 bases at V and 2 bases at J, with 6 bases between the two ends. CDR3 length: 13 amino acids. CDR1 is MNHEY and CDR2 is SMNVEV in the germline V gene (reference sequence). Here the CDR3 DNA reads TGTGCCAGCAGTCTCCCTAACACCGGGGAGCTGTTTTTT. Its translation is CASSLPNTGELFF.

The CDR3 loop reads CASSPGLAHNEQFF. DNA for the CDR3: TGCGCCAGCAGCCCGGGACTAGCGCACAATGAGCAGTTCTTC. The chain has TRBV4-1 and TRBJ2-1, with 10 bases matching TRBD2. The V gene end was trimmed by 4 bases and the J gene end by 5 bases; junction bases not matched to a gene: 2. The CDR3 runs to 14 residues. Germline lookup yields CDR1 MGHRA and CDR2 YSYEKL.

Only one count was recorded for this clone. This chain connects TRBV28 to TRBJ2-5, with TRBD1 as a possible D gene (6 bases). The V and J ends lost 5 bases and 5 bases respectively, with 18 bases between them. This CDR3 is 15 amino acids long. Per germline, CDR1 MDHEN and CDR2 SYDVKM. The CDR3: CASSAWGRVVETQYF. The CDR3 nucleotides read TGTGCCAGCAGTGCTTGGGGGCGGGTGGTGGAGACCCAGTACTTC.

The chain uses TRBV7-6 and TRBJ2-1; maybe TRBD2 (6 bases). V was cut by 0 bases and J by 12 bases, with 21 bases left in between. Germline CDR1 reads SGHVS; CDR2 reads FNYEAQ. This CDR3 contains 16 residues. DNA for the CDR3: TGTGCCAGCAGCTTAGCCGACAGTGTGGACTCGGGGGTGCAGTTCTTC. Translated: CASSLADSVDSGVQFF. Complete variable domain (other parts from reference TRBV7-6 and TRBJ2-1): GAGVSQSPRYKVTKRGQDVALRCDPISGHVSLYWYRQALGQGPEFLTYFNYEAQQDKSGLPNDRFSAERPEGSISTLTIQRTEQRDSAMYRCASSLADSVDSGVQFFGPGTRLTVL.

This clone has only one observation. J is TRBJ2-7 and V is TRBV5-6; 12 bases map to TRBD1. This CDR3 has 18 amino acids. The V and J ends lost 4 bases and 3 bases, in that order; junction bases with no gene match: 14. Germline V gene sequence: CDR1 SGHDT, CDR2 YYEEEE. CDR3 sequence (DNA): TGTGCCAGCAGCACCGGGACAGGGGGCTCCGACGGGCTCTACGAGCAGTACTTC. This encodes CASSTGTGGSDGLYEQYF.

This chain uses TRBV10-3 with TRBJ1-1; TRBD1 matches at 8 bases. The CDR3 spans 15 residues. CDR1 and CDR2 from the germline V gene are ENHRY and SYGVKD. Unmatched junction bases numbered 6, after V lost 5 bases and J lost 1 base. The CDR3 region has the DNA TGTGCCATCAGTTCAGCGACAGGGGAGAACACTGAAGCTTTCTTT. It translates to CAISSATGENTEAFF.

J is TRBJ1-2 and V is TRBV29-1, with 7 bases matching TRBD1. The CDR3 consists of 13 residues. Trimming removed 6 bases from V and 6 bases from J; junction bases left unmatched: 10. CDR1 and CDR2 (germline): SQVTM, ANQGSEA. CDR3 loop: CSVELTGYHGYTF. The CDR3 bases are TGCAGCGTAGAATTGACAGGGTACCATGGCTACACCTTC.

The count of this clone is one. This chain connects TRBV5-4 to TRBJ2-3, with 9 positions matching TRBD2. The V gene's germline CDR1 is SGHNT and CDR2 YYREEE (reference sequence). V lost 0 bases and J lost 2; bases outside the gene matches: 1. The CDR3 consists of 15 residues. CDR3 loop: CASSLGGGATDTQYF. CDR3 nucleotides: TGTGCCAGCAGCTTGGGCGGGGGGGCCACAGATACGCAGTATTTT.

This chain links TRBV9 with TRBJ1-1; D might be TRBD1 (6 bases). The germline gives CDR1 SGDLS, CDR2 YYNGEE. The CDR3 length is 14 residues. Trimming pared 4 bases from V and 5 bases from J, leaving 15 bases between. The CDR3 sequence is CASSSATGLTEAFF. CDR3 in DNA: TGTGCCAGCAGCTCGGCAACAGGGTTGACTGAAGCTTTCTTT. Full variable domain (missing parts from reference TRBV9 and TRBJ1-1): DSGVTQTPKHLITATGQRVTLRCSPRSGDLSVYWYQQSLDQGLQFLIQYYNGEERAKGNILERFSAQQFPDLHSELNLSSLELGDSALYFCASSSATGLTEAFFGQGTRLTVV.

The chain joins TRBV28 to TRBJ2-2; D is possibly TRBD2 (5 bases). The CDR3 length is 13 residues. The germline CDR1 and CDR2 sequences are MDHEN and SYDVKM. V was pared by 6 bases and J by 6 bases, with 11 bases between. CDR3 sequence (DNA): TGTGCCAGCAGCCTAGTGAGGGCCGGGGAGCTGTTTTTT. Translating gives CASSLVRAGELFF.